This T cell receptor beta chain originates from a study of monozygotic twins with inflammatory bowel disease. TCRdb re-called the 5' RACE reads and gives one entry per CDR3 protein, without DNA. This repertoire includes approximately 210,000 distinct CDR3 sequences. From germline, CDR1 is LNHDA and CDR2 SQIVND (reference sequence). The CDR3 has 16 amino acids. It was from whole blood, with no T cell sorting, that total RNA was isolated. The V call is TRBV19, the J call TRBJ2-5; TCRdb's D call, TRBD2, is unchecked because there is no DNA. The material sequenced was blood. The source is a human donor with ulcerative colitis or Crohn's disease, or a healthy co-twin of an affected twin (not recorded which). This CDR3 reads CASSIPLAGGRETQYF.